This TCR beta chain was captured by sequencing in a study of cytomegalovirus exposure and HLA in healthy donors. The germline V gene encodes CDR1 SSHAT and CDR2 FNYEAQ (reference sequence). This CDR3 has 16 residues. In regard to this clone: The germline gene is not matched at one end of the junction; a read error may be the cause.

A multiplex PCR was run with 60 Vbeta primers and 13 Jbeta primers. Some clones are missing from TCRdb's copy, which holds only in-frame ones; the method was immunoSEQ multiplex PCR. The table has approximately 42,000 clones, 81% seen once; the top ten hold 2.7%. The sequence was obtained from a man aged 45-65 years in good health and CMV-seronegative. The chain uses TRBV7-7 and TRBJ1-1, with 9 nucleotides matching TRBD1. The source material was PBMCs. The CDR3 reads CASSLNRGRGCRSAFF. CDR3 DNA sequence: TGTGCTAGCAGCTTGAACAGGGGGCGAGGGTGTAGGTCAGCTTTCTTT.